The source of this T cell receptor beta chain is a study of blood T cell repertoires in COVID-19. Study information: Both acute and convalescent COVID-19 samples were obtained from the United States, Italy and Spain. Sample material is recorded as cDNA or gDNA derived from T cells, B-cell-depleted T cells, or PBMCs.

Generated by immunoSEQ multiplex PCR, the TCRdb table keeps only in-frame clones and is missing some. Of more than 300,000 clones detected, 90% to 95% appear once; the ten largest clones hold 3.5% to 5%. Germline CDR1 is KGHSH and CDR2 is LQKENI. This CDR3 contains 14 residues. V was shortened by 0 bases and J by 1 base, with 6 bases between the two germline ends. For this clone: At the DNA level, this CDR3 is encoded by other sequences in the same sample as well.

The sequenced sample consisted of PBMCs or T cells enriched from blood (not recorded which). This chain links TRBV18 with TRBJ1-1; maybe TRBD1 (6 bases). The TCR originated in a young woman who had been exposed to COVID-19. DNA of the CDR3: TGTGCCAGCTCACCACCGACAGGGAACACTGAAGCTTTCTTT. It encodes CASSPPTGNTEAFF. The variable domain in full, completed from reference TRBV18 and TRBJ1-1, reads NAGVMQNPRHLVRRRGQEARLRCSPMKGHSHVYWYRQLPEEGLKFMVYLQKENIIDESGMPKERFSAEFPKEGPSILRIQQVVRGDSAAYFCASSPPTGNTEAFFGQGTRLTVV.